One sample yielded the 18 T cell receptor beta chains listed below, sequenced in a study of CD8+ T cells in alopecia areata. Treatment described: oral pan-JAK inhibitor, 5-10 mg twice daily. RNA was extracted and reverse transcribed into cDNA as the sequencing template. Assay used: immunoSEQ multiplex PCR; TCRdb lists only in-frame clones, some missing. The repertoire holds around 270,000 clones, with roughly 64% as singletons. The input for sequencing was CD4+ T cells sorted from blood, taken at week 24, from a patient treated with tofacitinib. These receptors originate from a human donor with alopecia areata.

The chain joins TRBV11-2 to TRBJ2-3, with a tentative D call TRBD2 (5 bases). The V end was cut by 1 base, the J end by 3 bases, with 20 bases between. Germline-derived CDR1 and CDR2 are SGHAT and FQNNGV. The CDR3 sequence is 18 residues long. In DNA, the CDR3 is TGTGCCAGCAGCTTAGGGGGAGACCGTTGGTTTTGGACAGATACGCAGTATTTT. This encodes CASSLGGDRWFWTDTQYF.

The sample holds a few counts of this clone. This chain joins TRBV2 and TRBJ2-5; D is unclear. Trimming pared 6 bases from V and 3 bases from J, leaving 5 bases between. Germline CDR1 reads SNHLY; CDR2 reads FYNNEI. This CDR3 spans 11 amino acids. CDR3 residues: CASSAKETQYF. The CDR3 DNA reads as TGTGCCAGCAGCGCCAAAGAGACCCAGTACTTC.

This clone was counted between two and nine times. The chain is built from TRBV18 and TRBJ1-3; no reliable D call. CDR3 length equals 15 residues. CDR1 is KGHSH, CDR2 LQKENI, per germline. V was cut by 0 bases and J by 4 bases, with 10 bases left in between. Here the CDR3 DNA reads TGTGCCAGCTCACCACCTGGACGTTTCGGAAACACCATATATTTT. It translates to CASSPPGRFGNTIYF. Filled out from reference TRBV18 and TRBJ1-3, the complete variable domain reads NAGVMQNPRHLVRRRGQEARLRCSPMKGHSHVYWYRQLPEEGLKFMVYLQKENIIDESGMPKERFSAEFPKEGPSILRIQQVVRGDSAAYFCASSPPGRFGNTIYFGEGSWLTVV.

The chain links TRBV6-5 to TRBJ2-1; D not resolved. In germline, CDR1 is MNHEY, CDR2 SVGAGI. Trimming stripped 5 bases from V and 2 bases from J, with 13 bases between. The CDR3 spans 15 residues. The CDR3 reads CASSPGPTPYNEQFF. The DNA for the CDR3 is TGTGCCAGCAGTCCCGGACCGACTCCCTACAATGAGCAGTTCTTC.

The V and J genes are TRBV6-5 and TRBJ2-5, with no clear D. Trimming shortened V by 0 bases and J by 5 bases, and 10 bases separated the two germline ends. CDR3 length: 14 residues. The germline V gene encodes CDR1 MNHEY and CDR2 SVGAGI. CDR3 bases: TGTGCCAGCAGTTACTCGTACGTTGGGGAGACCCAGTACTTC. Translation gives CASSYSYVGETQYF.

This clone has only a few counts. The rearrangement uses TRBV4-1 and TRBJ1-4; 9 positions agree with TRBD1. Germline V gene sequence: CDR1 MGHRA, CDR2 YSYEKL. Trimming removed 0 bases from V and 6 bases from J; junction bases left unmatched: 5. The CDR3 loop spans 16 amino acids. This chain's CDR3 is CASSQELDRGDEKLFF. DNA for the CDR3: TGCGCCAGCAGCCAAGAATTGGACAGGGGAGATGAAAAACTGTTTTTT.

This clone occurred a few times. This rearrangement joins TRBV19 to TRBJ1-1; 9 bases are a match to TRBD1. The CDR3 consists of 14 residues. The V gene end was trimmed by 3 bases and the J gene end by 7 bases; junction bases not matched to a gene: 6. CDR1 LNHDA and CDR2 SQIVND come from the germline V gene (reference sequence). CDR3 protein: CASSIRDRAIEAFF. In nucleotides, the CDR3 is TGTGCCAGTAGTATCCGGGACAGGGCCATTGAAGCTTTCTTT. Full variable domain (missing parts from reference TRBV19 and TRBJ1-1): DGGITQSPKYLFRKEGQNVTLSCEQNLNHDAMYWYRQDPGQGLRLIYYSQIVNDFQKGDIAEGYSVSREKKESFPLTVTSAQKNPTAFYLCASSIRDRAIEAFFGQGTRLTVV.

V is TRBV27 and J is TRBJ1-4; unclear D gene. Trimming took 6 bases from V and 4 from J, leaving 9 bases between them. CDR3 length equals 13 residues. Germline V gene sequence: CDR1 MNHEY, CDR2 SMNVEV (reference sequence). The CDR3 region has the DNA TGTGCCAGCAGCCGACCCCTTAATGAAAAACTGTTTTTT. This sequence encodes CASSRPLNEKLFF.

The chain recombines TRBV30 with TRBJ2-3; 12 nucleotides line up with TRBD2. Per the germline V gene, CDR1 is GTSNPN and CDR2 is SVGIG (reference sequence). V gave up 4 bases and J gave up 3 bases; unmatched junction bases: 8. This CDR3 comprises 16 residues. Written as DNA, the CDR3 is TGTGCCTGGACCCGCGCACTAGCGGGGGGAACAGATACGCAGTATTTT. Its translation is CAWTRALAGGTDTQYF.

This clone was observed a handful of times. This chain links TRBV9 with TRBJ2-7; D might be TRBD2 (6 bases). V lost 1 base and J 3 bases, leaving 14 bases between the germline ends. The CDR3 has 15 amino acids. Germline V gene data show CDR1 as SGDLS and CDR2 as YYNGEE. The CDR3 region has the DNA TGTGCCAGCAGCGTAAAGGCGGCGGGAAACTACGAGCAGTACTTC. Encoded protein: CASSVKAAGNYEQYF.

This clone has just a few counts. The rearrangement joins TRBV19 to TRBJ2-3, with TRBD2 identical over 8 bases. Germline V CDR1 and CDR2: LNHDA, SQIVND (reference sequence). The CDR3 has 13 amino acids. J was trimmed by 2 bases and V by 9 bases; bases with no gene match: 4. As DNA, the CDR3 is TGTGCCAGCAGGACTAGCCTCACAGATACGCAGTATTTT. Encoded protein: CASRTSLTDTQYF.

CDR3 nucleotides: TGTGCCAGCAGCGTACGCCTCGGGGAGCTGTTTTTT. Amino acid sequence: CASSVRLGELFF. The J gene is TRBJ2-2, the V gene TRBV9; D is undetermined. Germline CDR1 and CDR2: SGDLS and YYNGEE. CDR3 length: 12 amino acids. The ends were cut back, 1 base at V and 7 bases at J, with 5 bases in the middle.

The rearrangement joins TRBV29-1 to TRBJ1-1, with 7 bases that match TRBD1. The trim removed 5 bases at V and 3 bases at J, leaving 6 bases unmatched. CDR3 length: 13 amino acids. Germline values: CDR1 SQVTM, CDR2 ANQGSEA. CDR3 bases: TGCAGCGTTCACAGGGGCGCTGACACTGAAGCTTTCTTT. Translation: CSVHRGADTEAFF.

The chain recombines TRBV29-1 with TRBJ2-1; a possible D gene is TRBD1 (6 bases). Germline V gives CDR1 SQVTM, CDR2 ANQGSEA. Trimming left V 7 bases short and J 3 bases short, with 13 bases between. The CDR3 is 13 residues long. The CDR3 nucleotides read TGCAGCGCCGGGACAACCAACTACAATGAGCAGTTCTTC. This translates into CSAGTTNYNEQFF.

This clone was picked up one time. V usage is TRBV29-1 and J usage is TRBJ2-7, with 8 positions matching TRBD1. Germline loops: CDR1 SQVTM, CDR2 ANQGSEA. V trimming: 3 bases; J trimming: 3 bases; junction bases outside the gene matches: 1. This CDR3 is 12 amino acids long. CDR3 sequence: CSVDRGRYEQYF. In DNA form, the CDR3 reads TGCAGCGTTGACAGGGGGCGCTACGAGCAGTACTTC.

The chain has TRBV4-2 and TRBJ1-6; D remains ambiguous. The CDR3 spans 15 residues. Germline CDR1 is LGHNA and CDR2 is YNFKEQ. V was clipped by 4 bases and J by 9 bases, with 16 bases between them. The CDR3 nucleotides read TGTGCCAGCAGCCCGCTGGGAACGGCGATTTCACCCCTCCACTTT. This sequence encodes CASSPLGTAISPLHF.

The chain joins TRBV11-2 to TRBJ2-2; D might be TRBD1 (6 bases). Germline V lookup: CDR1 SGHAT, CDR2 FQNNGV. The V and J ends lost 5 bases and 1 base respectively, with 8 bases between them. The CDR3 has 14 amino acids. This CDR3 reads CASSGGLNTGELFF. For the CDR3, the DNA is TGTGCCAGCAGCGGGGGCCTGAACACCGGGGAGCTGTTTTTT. Supplemented by reference TRBV11-2 and TRBJ2-2, the full variable domain reads EAGVAQSPRYKIIEKRQSVAFWCNPISGHATLYWYQQILGQGPKLLIQFQNNGVVDDSQLPKDRFSAERLKGVDSTLKIQPAKLEDSAVYLCASSGGLNTGELFFGEGSRLTVL.

In this sample, this clone turned up a few times. The chain has TRBV29-1 and TRBJ1-2, with TRBD1 matching 8 bases. Germline lookup yields CDR1 SQVTM and CDR2 ANQGSEA. The CDR3 totals 13 residues. After removal of 4 bases from V and 2 bases from J, the junction contained 3 bases not matched to a gene. CDR3 loop: CSVGDRNNYGYTF. The CDR3 coding sequence is TGCAGCGTTGGGGACAGGAACAACTATGGCTACACCTTC.